This T cell receptor (beta chain) is from a study of blood T cell repertoires in COVID-19. Clones were read by immunoSEQ multiplex PCR, and TCRdb kept only the in-frame ones, dropping some. The sample includes tens of thousands of clones, roughly nine tenths of them seen just once. This clone has only a few counts. CDR1 is MGHRA and CDR2 is YSYEKL in the germline V gene. Trimming took 1 base from V and 1 from J; bases not matched to a gene: 10. This CDR3 is built from 20 residues. Sequencing was carried out using peripheral blood. This receptor was taken from a man in his sixties with active COVID-19. V usage is TRBV4-1 and J usage is TRBJ2-4; 13 bases match TRBD2. Here the CDR3 DNA reads TGCGCCAGCAGCCAAGTACCACTAGCGGGGGGGCCCGGGGCCAAAAACATTCAGTACTTC. It is translated as CASSQVPLAGGPGAKNIQYF.